The following is a T cell receptor (beta chain) sequence with its context. The data were obtained in a study of blood T cell repertoires in COVID-19. In the study overall: The United States, Italy and Spain provided the acute and convalescent COVID-19 samples. T cells, B-cell-depleted T cells, or PBMCs supplied cDNA or gDNA.

Trimming removed 5 bases at V and 4 bases at J, with 8 bases between. CDR1 and CDR2 (germline): LNHDA, SQIVND (reference sequence). This CDR3 region has 13 residues. How the authors handled the data: Reference gene primer amplification gave nucleated cell count estimates. Profiled with immunoSEQ multiplex PCR; TCRdb holds only in-frame clones, not every one. Clone size and V and J calls were adopted from that table, with D and trimming inferred from the DNA. Among more than 85,000 clones listed, over 85% were seen once. The origin of this receptor is a man aged 65-85 years with acute or convalescent COVID-19. V gene TRBV19 combines with J gene TRBJ1-4, with D maybe TRBD1 (5 bases). The material sequenced was peripheral blood. The CDR3 is CASSSQVNEKLFF. In DNA form, the CDR3 reads TGTGCCAGTAGTTCACAGGTTAATGAAAAACTGTTTTTT.